The 7 T cell receptor beta chains below come from one sample, sequenced in a study of blood T cell repertoires in COVID-19. The protocol was immunoSEQ multiplex PCR, while the TCRdb copy is restricted to in-frame clones and leaves out a portion. The sample includes hundreds of thousands of clones, approximately 80% of them seen just once. The specimen sequenced was peripheral blood. These receptors all stem from an elderly woman with active or convalescent COVID-19.

The chain uses TRBV19 and TRBJ1-4; no definite D call. This CDR3 has 15 amino acids. CDR1 is LNHDA and CDR2 is SQIVND in the germline V gene (reference sequence). V was trimmed by 4 bases and J by 8 bases, leaving 17 bases between them. DNA of the CDR3: TGTGCCAGTAGTACCCAAGCCCATAGGGAGGAAAAACTGTTTTTT. Translating gives CASSTQAHREEKLFF.

This clone came up once. The chain employs TRBV27 and TRBJ1-2; D call uncertain. Looked up from germline, CDR1 is MNHEY and CDR2 is SMNVEV (reference sequence). This CDR3 is built from 16 residues. The V end lost 2 bases, the J end lost 0 bases, and 13 bases lay between the germline ends. The CDR3 region has the DNA TGTGCCAGCAGTTTAAGTTTGCCCCTAGCTAACTATGGCTACACCTTC. Its protein product is CASSLSLPLANYGYTF.

The chain is built from TRBV7-9 and TRBJ1-4, with a weak D call TRBD1 (6 bases). Germline V gene data show CDR1 as SEHNR and CDR2 as FQNEAQ (reference sequence). The CDR3 is made up of 15 amino acids. The germline V and J ends were trimmed by 6 bases and 0 bases, with 11 bases remaining between them. CDR3 DNA: TGTGCCAGCAGATTGACAGGAACAACTAATGAAAAACTGTTTTTT. Translating it yields CASRLTGTTNEKLFF.

The V and J genes are TRBV3-1 (or the pseudogene TRBV3-2) and TRBJ1-6; tentatively, D is TRBD1 (5 bases). CDR1 is LGHDT and CDR2 is YNNKEL in the germline V gene (reference sequence). The CDR3 extends over 15 amino acids. Trimming pared 6 bases from V and 7 bases from J, leaving 16 bases between. The CDR3 region has the DNA TGTGCCAGCAGGGGACCAAGCGGGGAAAATTCACCCCTCCACTTT. Amino acids: CASRGPSGENSPLHF.

The rearrangement joins TRBV6-1 to TRBJ2-1; D remains ambiguous. V lost 2 bases, J lost 0 bases, and 14 bases lay in between. This CDR3 spans 17 amino acids. Germline V CDR1 and CDR2: MNHNS, SASEGT. The CDR3 DNA sequence: TGTGCCAGCAGTGAACCCCCTGACCCTAGCTCCTACAATGAGCAGTTCTTC. Translating gives CASSEPPDPSSYNEQFF.

This chain connects TRBV7-3 to TRBJ2-3; 7 bases are a match to TRBD2. Germline V lookup: CDR1 SGHTA, CDR2 FQGTGA. The V segment lost 1 base and the J segment 6 bases; nucleotides outside the gene matches: 7. The CDR3 consists of 15 residues. CDR3 sequence: CASSLMGGSGDTQYF. DNA for the CDR3: TGTGCCAGCAGCTTAATGGGCGGGAGTGGCGATACGCAGTATTTT.

The chain combines TRBV9 with TRBJ2-7; TRBD2 matches at 9 bases. V shed 8 bases and J 5 bases; nucleotides not matched to a gene: 17. In germline, CDR1 is SGDLS, CDR2 YYNGEE. The CDR3 contains 16 residues. Written as DNA, the CDR3 is TGTGCCAGAGGGGGCAATAGCGGGAGAGGGGCCCACGAGCAGTACTTC. Translating gives CARGGNSGRGAHEQYF.